One and the same sample provided the 11 T cell receptor beta chains below, sequenced in a study of shared clonotypes between healthy human individuals. Sequencing used immunoSEQ multiplex PCR; TCRdb keeps in-frame clones, though not all of them. The sample lists over 850,000 clones, more than 75% occurring once. Sequences were obtained from memory CD4+ T cells from PBMCs. Specified subset: CD45RA-negative fraction. These receptor sequences come from a man aged 18 to 30 in good health. Some clones in this sample may be carry-over from other donors' samples.

This rearrangement joins TRBV29-1 to TRBJ2-5; D possibly matches TRBD1 or TRBD2 (5 bases each). The end of the DNA aligns better with TRBJ2-7, so the J call may be wrong. Germline V gene sequence: CDR1 SQVTM, CDR2 ANQGSEA. This CDR3 has 11 residues. Written as DNA, the CDR3 is TGCAGCGTTCGAGGGGCCTACGAGCAGTACTTC. Encoded protein: CSVRGAYEQYF.

The V call is TRBV27, the J call TRBJ1-3, with unresolved D. CDR1 and CDR2 (germline): MNHEY, SMNVEV (reference sequence). V lost 6 bases and J 0 bases, leaving 9 bases between the germline ends. The CDR3 length is 14 residues. CDR3 loop: CASSQLGSGNTIYF. CDR3 in DNA: TGTGCCAGCAGCCAACTGGGCTCTGGAAACACCATATATTTT.

V is TRBV7-9 and J is TRBJ2-3, with unresolved D. The CDR3 length is 14 residues. V was shortened by 3 bases and J by 0 bases, with 7 bases between the two germline ends. Per germline, CDR1 SEHNR and CDR2 FQNEAQ (reference sequence). CDR3 in DNA: TGTGCCAGCAGCTTGTCGGCTAGCACAGATACGCAGTATTTT. It codes for CASSLSASTDTQYF. The variable domain in full, with the rest retrieved from reference TRBV7-9 and TRBJ2-3, is DTGVSQNPRHKITKRGQNVTFRCDPISEHNRLYWYRQTLGQGPEFLTYFQNEAQLEKSRLLSDRFSAERPKGSFSTLEIQRTEQGDSAMYLCASSLSASTDTQYFGPGTRLTVL.

This rearrangement joins TRBV2 to TRBJ2-1, with 7 bases that match TRBD2. The trim removed 6 bases at V and 4 bases at J, leaving 6 bases unmatched. The CDR3 runs 14 residues. The germline gives CDR1 SNHLY, CDR2 FYNNEI. The CDR3 region has the DNA TGTGCCAGCAGGGACGGCGGGGGATACAATGAGCAGTTCTTC. Translating gives CASRDGGGYNEQFF.

This clone was seen a handful of times. This chain links TRBV7-3 with TRBJ2-7, with 9 nucleotides matching TRBD1. Germline-derived CDR1 and CDR2 are SGHTA and FQGTGA. The CDR3 is made up of 15 amino acids. The V and J ends lost 1 base and 4 bases, in that order; junction bases with no gene match: 5. As DNA, the CDR3 is TGTGCCAGCAGCTTAAGCGGGACAGGGCCTTACGAGCAGTACTTC. It translates to CASSLSGTGPYEQYF. Full variable domain (missing parts from reference TRBV7-3 and TRBJ2-7): GAGVSQTPSNKVTEKGKYVELRCDPISGHTALYWYRQSLGQGPEFLIYFQGTGAADDSGLPNDRFFAVRPEGSVSTLKIQRTERGDSAVYLCASSLSGTGPYEQYFGPGTRLTVT.

The J gene is TRBJ1-1, the V gene TRBV18; 7 nucleotides align to TRBD1. V trimming: 3 bases; J trimming: 5 bases; junction bases outside the gene matches: 12. The germline CDR1 and CDR2 sequences are KGHSH and LQKENI. This CDR3 has 16 residues. Written as DNA, the CDR3 is TGTGCCAGCTCACCCCCGGGAGGGACAGTAGGTACTGAAGCTTTCTTT. It encodes CASSPPGGTVGTEAFF.

The chain joins TRBV7-9 to TRBJ1-2, with D unresolved. V shed 3 bases and J shed 4 bases, with 15 bases lying between them. CDR1 and CDR2 from the germline V gene are SEHNR and FQNEAQ (reference sequence). The CDR3 sequence is 15 residues long. The CDR3 DNA follows: TGTGCCAGCAGCTTGAGGGCTCCCCGCGGCTATGGCTACACCTTC. Protein product: CASSLRAPRGYGYTF.

V and J are TRBV10-3 and TRBJ1-6; no definite D call. In germline, CDR1 is ENHRY, CDR2 SYGVKD. Trimming left V 3 bases short and J 8 bases short, with 11 bases between. The CDR3 contains 14 residues. The CDR3: CAISDIPEYSPLHF. As DNA, the CDR3 is TGTGCCATCAGTGATATCCCAGAGTATTCACCCCTCCACTTT.

This clone was seen many times. The chain joins TRBV29-1 to TRBJ1-1, with TRBD1 matching over 9 bases. The CDR3 is made up of 13 amino acids. After removal of 7 bases from V and 3 bases from J, the junction contained 6 bases not matched to a gene. From germline, CDR1 is SQVTM and CDR2 ANQGSEA. The CDR3, as DNA: TGCAGCGCTCTGGGACAGGGATACACTGAAGCTTTCTTT. Its translation is CSALGQGYTEAFF.

This clone was detected many times. The V and J genes are TRBV4-3 and TRBJ2-3; D ambiguous. Germline-derived CDR1 and CDR2 are LGHNA and YSLEER. The CDR3 consists of 14 residues. V was pared by 8 bases and J by 1 base, with 13 bases between. The DNA of the CDR3 is TGCGCCAGCGCGCTTTCGACGGGCACAGATACGCAGTATTTT. Translation: CASALSTGTDTQYF.

For the CDR3, the DNA is TGCGCCAGCAGCTTAGCTGACAGGGGAGCAGATACGCAGTATTTT. Translating it yields CASSLADRGADTQYF. This chain uses TRBV5-1 with TRBJ2-3; TRBD1 matches at 8 bases. V lost 2 bases, J lost 4 bases, and 6 bases stayed unmatched. Per germline, CDR1 SGHRS and CDR2 YFSETQ. The CDR3 has 15 residues.